Listed below are T cell receptor beta chains from one sample, sequenced in a study of cytomegalovirus exposure and HLA in healthy donors. TCRdb's copy holds only in-frame clones and misses some; the assay was immunoSEQ multiplex PCR. The table includes 130,000 to 150,000 clones, 60% to 85% detected once. Sequencing was performed on PBMCs. The receptor source for this set is a male donor in good health and CMV-seronegative. Both conserved end residues are part of each CDR3. A D gene is named only where the DNA matches it firmly. The listing skips clone size in some rows; elsewhere it reads once, few, many or a size class.

TRBJ2-1	TRBV6-4	NA	NA	CASSDSAAGAVDNEQFF	TGTGCCAGCAGTGACTCCGCCGCGGGGGCGGTGGACAATGAGCAGTTCTTC
TRBJ1-1	TRBV7-2	NA	once	CASSLDIGRGTEAFF	TGTGCCAGCAGCTTAGATATAGGGAGAGGAACTGAAGCTTTCTTT
TRBJ2-3	TRBV10-3	TRBD1	NA	CASMTGTGALDTQYF	TGTGCCAGCATGACCGGGACAGGGGCTTTGGATACGCAGTATTTT
TRBJ1-5	TRBV4-3	NA	NA	CASSQDDSKNQPQHF	TGCGCCAGCAGCCAAGATGACAGCAAGAATCAGCCCCAGCATTTT
TRBJ2-3	TRBV5-4	NA	NA	CASSPKQGGTDTQYF	TGTGCCAGCAGTCCTAAGCAGGGCGGCACAGATACGCAGTATTTT
TRBJ2-7	TRBV9	NA	NA	CASSVRSSGGPYEQYF	TGTGCCAGCAGCGTACGTTCCAGCGGCGGGCCCTACGAGCAGTACTTC
TRBJ2-1	TRBV7-3	NA	NA	CASSLTHGDNEQFF	TGTGCCAGCAGCTTAACGCATGGAGACAATGAGCAGTTCTTC
TRBJ1-2	TRBV7-9	NA	NA	CASSASGADYGYTF	TGTGCCAGCAGTGCTTCAGGGGCCGACTATGGCTACACCTTC
TRBJ1-4	TRBV10-3	TRBD1	few	CAISYTGGSNEKLFF	TGTGCCATCAGCTATACAGGGGGCTCTAATGAAAAACTGTTTTTT
TRBJ1-2	TRBV23-1	TRBD1	once	CASTSAVAGGIYGYTF	TGCGCCAGCACCTCGGCGGTGGCAGGGGGCATCTATGGCTACACCTTC
TRBJ1-1	TRBV5-4	TRBD1	NA	CASSPATGPMAEAFF	TGTGCCAGCAGCCCCGCGACAGGGCCCATGGCTGAAGCTTTCTTT
TRBJ2-5	TRBV10-3	TRBD1	NA	CAISDPKAGTGGAGTQYF	TGTGCCATCAGTGACCCAAAGGCGGGGACAGGGGGCGCGGGGACCCAGTACTTC
TRBJ2-5	TRBV9	NA	NA	CASSADGTYQETQYF	TGTGCCAGCAGCGCAGACGGGACATACCAAGAGACCCAGTACTTC
TRBJ2-1	TRBV4-1	NA	NA	CASSQDFGGTLSSYNEQFF	TGCGCCAGCAGCCAAGACTTTGGGGGGACCCTGAGCTCCTACAATGAGCAGTTCTTC
TRBJ2-7	TRBV2	TRBD2	few	CASNPGLASEQYF	TGTGCCAGCAATCCGGGACTAGCGTCCGAGCAGTACTTC
TRBJ2-2	TRBV5-6	TRBD1	NA	CASSPGTGWAGELFF	TGTGCCAGCAGCCCAGGGACAGGGTGGGCCGGGGAGCTGTTTTTT
TRBJ1-1	TRBV5-6	TRBD1	once	CASSETGGGSRTEAFF	TGTGCCAGCAGCGAAACAGGGGGCGGATCGCGTACTGAAGCTTTCTTT
TRBJ1-2	TRBV2	TRBD1	once	CASRHDRGRIYGYTF	TGTGCCAGCAGACACGACAGGGGGCGAATCTATGGCTACACCTTC
TRBJ1-1	TRBV7-9	NA	NA	CASSLSGGHTEAFF	TGTGCCAGCAGCTTATCCGGGGGGCACACTGAAGCTTTCTTT
TRBJ1-2	TRBV6-5	TRBD1	NA	CASSRTGGTYGYTF	TGTGCCAGCAGCCGGACAGGAGGCACCTATGGCTACACCTTC
TRBJ2-3	TRBV9	TRBD1	NA	CASSGAGTGGGDTQYF	TGTGCCAGCAGCGGCGCCGGGACAGGGGGTGGAGATACGCAGTATTTT
TRBJ1-4	TRBV27	TRBD1	few	CASSSHRGPTNEKLFF	TGTGCCAGCAGTTCGCACAGGGGGCCGACTAATGAAAAACTGTTTTTT
TRBJ2-5	TRBV9	TRBD2	NA	CASSVGSGVQETQYF	TGTGCCAGCAGCGTGGGTAGCGGGGTACAAGAGACCCAGTACTTC
TRBJ2-2	TRBV7-8	TRBD1	NA	CASSVHRGADTGELFF	TGTGCCAGCAGCGTGCACAGGGGGGCGGACACCGGGGAGCTGTTTTTT
TRBJ2-7	TRBV6-5	NA	NA	CASSYDQGYEQYF	TGTGCCAGCAGTTACGATCAGGGGTACGAGCAGTACTTC
TRBJ2-5	TRBV5-1	TRBD1	NA	CASTLWTGGAETQYF	TGCGCCAGCACCCTCTGGACAGGGGGGGCAGAGACCCAGTACTTC
TRBJ2-2	TRBV23-1	NA	NA	CASSQSGRANTGELFF	TGCGCCAGCAGTCAATCGGGCAGGGCGAACACCGGGGAGCTGTTTTTT
TRBJ2-1	TRBV30	NA	NA	CAWGANEQFF	TGTGCCTGGGGAGCAAATGAGCAGTTCTTC
TRBJ2-1	TRBV18	TRBD2	NA	CASSPGTSLYEQFF	TGTGCCAGCTCACCAGGGACTAGTCTGTATGAGCAGTTCTTC
TRBJ1-1	TRBV9	NA	few	CASSVAGGISEAFF	TGTGCCAGCAGCGTAGCGGGGGGAATTTCTGAAGCTTTCTTT
TRBJ1-4	TRBV9	NA	NA	CASSVEIRQRSEKLFF	TGTGCCAGCAGCGTAGAAATAAGGCAGAGGAGTGAAAAACTGTTTTTT
TRBJ2-2	TRBV10-3	NA	few	CAISPGTRDTGELFF	TGTGCCATCAGTCCCGGGACTCGAGACACCGGGGAGCTGTTTTTT
TRBJ1-5	TRBV30	NA	NA	CAWSPSGRGNQPQHF	TGTGCCTGGAGTCCCTCCGGCAGGGGCAATCAGCCCCAGCATTTT
TRBJ2-5	TRBV7-3	TRBD2	once	CASSYAGGTGETQYF	TGTGCCAGCAGCTACGCGGGGGGGACGGGGGAGACCCAGTACTTC
TRBJ2-7	TRBV2	TRBD1	NA	CARGVGTGSYEQYF	TGTGCCAGGGGGGTCGGGACAGGGTCCTACGAGCAGTACTTC
TRBJ2-2	TRBV5-6	NA	NA	CASRLGEGNTGELFF	TGTGCCAGCAGGTTGGGTGAGGGGAACACCGGGGAGCTGTTTTTT
TRBJ2-7	TRBV29-1	TRBD1	few	CSVEGTGVYEQYF	TGCAGCGTTGAGGGGACAGGGGTCTACGAGCAGTACTTC
TRBJ2-5	TRBV5-6	TRBD2	NA	CASSVTSGGANLVWETQYF	TGTGCCAGCAGCGTGACTAGCGGGGGGGCAAATCTCGTCTGGGAGACCCAGTACTTC
TRBJ1-2	TRBV18	NA	NA	CASSVSGTRANYGYTF	TGTGCCAGCTCAGTCTCCGGGACACGGGCTAACTATGGCTACACCTTC
TRBJ2-5	TRBV6-6	NA	once	CASSPPEGTQYF	TGTGCCAGCAGTCCCCCGGAGGGGACCCAGTACTTC
TRBJ2-7	TRBV6-1	NA	NA	CATSLYEQYF	TGTGCCACCTCACTCTACGAGCAGTACTTC
TRBJ2-1	TRBV14	NA	NA	CASSQVGLEYNEQFF	TGTGCCAGCAGCCAAGTTGGGCTCGAATACAATGAGCAGTTCTTC
TRBJ1-1	TRBV6-5	TRBD1	NA	CASRTDRRNTEAFF	TGTGCCAGCCGAACGGACAGGAGGAACACTGAAGCTTTCTTT
TRBJ2-3	TRBV6-4	TRBD2	NA	CASSVLAGGGTDTQYF	TGTGCCAGCAGTGTCCTAGCGGGAGGTGGCACAGATACGCAGTATTTT
TRBJ1-2	TRBV7-6	NA	NA	CASSLAIGPGTDGYTF	TGTGCCAGCAGCTTGGCCATTGGGCCAGGAACAGATGGCTACACCTTC
TRBJ1-6	TRBV4-3	NA	NA	CASSQDFQANNSPLHF	TGCGCCAGCAGCCAAGATTTCCAGGCGAACAATTCACCCCTCCACTTT
TRBJ2-2	TRBV27	NA	NA	CASSFLRDFNTGELFF	TGTGCCAGCAGTTTCCTCCGGGACTTTAACACCGGGGAGCTGTTTTTT
TRBJ2-5	TRBV4-1	TRBD2	NA	CASSQGGGRALGAQYF	TGCGCCAGCAGCCAAGGAGGCGGGAGGGCCTTGGGCGCCCAGTACTTC
TRBJ2-1	TRBV5-8	NA	NA	CASSLGSAVSSYNEQFF	TGTGCCAGCAGCTTGGGATCAGCGGTTAGCTCCTACAATGAGCAGTTCTTC
TRBJ2-2	TRBV9	TRBD2	once	CASNPRGRSNTGELFF	TGTGCCAGCAACCCCCGCGGGAGGTCTAACACCGGGGAGCTGTTTTTT
TRBJ2-1	TRBV7-6	NA	few	CASSLAWRNEQFF	TGTGCCAGCAGCTTAGCGTGGAGAAATGAGCAGTTCTTC
TRBJ2-1	TRBV25-1	TRBD1	NA	CASSPSRDRGRNEQFF	TGTGCCAGCAGCCCGTCGAGGGACAGGGGTAGGAATGAGCAGTTCTTC
TRBJ1-2	TRBV10-2	NA	few	CASGPGDSYGYTF	TGCGCCAGCGGCCCTGGGGACTCCTATGGCTACACCTTC